A selection of T cell receptor beta chains follows, all from one sample in a study of T-cell memory formation after mild COVID-19. In TCRdb, the 5' RACE reads were re-called with MiXCR into one record per CDR3 protein. The profile shows roughly 190,000 distinct CDR3 sequences, 15% to 20% of them singletons. Sequenced material: PBMCs or a T cell subset sorted from them (not recorded which). The receptors come from an adult woman who had mild COVID-19 (a few samples of this study predate the infection). Cell type and time point are not known. Both conserved end residues are part of each CDR3. D genes are given only for firm matches. A row's size may be missing; if present it is once, few, many or a size class.

TRBV10-3	-	few	TRBJ2-4	TGTGCCACCAGCACTGAAACTCTAGCCAAAAACATTCAGTACTTC	CATSTETLAKNIQYF
TRBV12-3/TRBV12-4	-	few	TRBJ1-1	TGTGCCACGCGAGGGGTTGAGGACACTGAAGCTTTCTTT	CATRGVEDTEAFF
TRBV5-6	-	-	TRBJ2-5	TGTGCCAGCAGCTTTCCCAATGTGGGAGAAGGCGGGACCCAGTACTTC	CASSFPNVGEGGTQYF
TRBV12-3/TRBV12-4	-	few	TRBJ2-1	TGTGCCAGCAGTCTAGCCCTGGGGGCGAGGGACAATGAGCAGTTCTTC	CASSLALGARDNEQFF
TRBV3-1	TRBD1	-	TRBJ2-7	TGTGCCAGCAGCCATGGGGACAGGGCTCCCTACGAGCAGTACTTC	CASSHGDRAPYEQYF
TRBV5-1	-	few	TRBJ2-6	TGCGCCAGCAGCTTTTCGGCAGGGGTCCTATCTGGGGCCAACGTCCTGACTTTC	CASSFSAGVLSGANVLTF
TRBV7-9	-	-	TRBJ2-3	TGTGCCAGCAGCCCGATTTCCGATACGCAGTATTTT	CASSPISDTQYF
TRBV10-3	-	-	TRBJ1-1	TGTGCCATCAGTGACGGGGCAGGCAACATACCGAACACTGAAGCTTTCTTT	CAISDGAGNIPNTEAFF
TRBV4-1	-	-	TRBJ1-2	TGCGCCAGCAGCCAAGACTCCCCGTTCTATGGCTACACCTTC	CASSQDSPFYGYTF
TRBV10-3	TRBD2	many	TRBJ2-7	TGTGCCATCAGTGACTCGATCGCGGGAGGGTCCTACGAGCAGTACTTC	CAISDSIAGGSYEQYF
TRBV11-2	-	few	TRBJ2-5	TGTGCCAGCAGCTTAGTGGAAGGCCGGGGAGAGACCCAGTACTTC	CASSLVEGRGETQYF
TRBV29-1	TRBD1	few	TRBJ1-2	TGCAGCGTTGACTCACCGGGACAGTCTAATGGCTACACCTTC	CSVDSPGQSNGYTF
TRBV29-1	-	-	TRBJ1-1	TGCAGCGTTGAAGATCGAGATCGGGCGCAGGACACTGAAGCTTTCTTT	CSVEDRDRAQDTEAFF
TRBV29-1	TRBD1	many	TRBJ2-5	TGCAGCGTTGTAGGGACAGACCAAGAGACCCAGTACTTC	CSVVGTDQETQYF
TRBV14	-	-	TRBJ1-6	TGTGCCAGCAGCCAGGAATGGTATCCCCTCCACTTT	CASSQEWYPLHF
TRBV29-1	-	few	TRBJ1-1	TGCAGCGTTAACCTGGGGGACACTGAAGCTTTCTTT	CSVNLGDTEAFF
TRBV29-1	-	few	TRBJ1-1	TGCAGCGTTGATAGTGGCGCTGTAGGGGCTGAAGCTTTCTTT	CSVDSGAVGAEAFF
TRBV5-1	-	-	TRBJ1-1	TGCGCCAGCAGCTCGGGACCAGGGTCAGATATGAACACTGAAGCTTTCTTT	CASSSGPGSDMNTEAFF
TRBV19	-	few	TRBJ2-3	TGTGCCAGTAGTATGCGGGAAGGCACAGATACGCAGTATTTT	CASSMREGTDTQYF
TRBV6-5	-	few	TRBJ1-1	TGTGCCAGCAGTTACTCGGGTCAGGGTGAAGCTTTCTTT	CASSYSGQGEAFF
TRBV24-1	-	-	TRBJ2-4	TGTGCCACCAGTGATGGGGGGAAGGCCAAAAACATTCAGTACTTC	CATSDGGKAKNIQYF
TRBV5-6	-	few	TRBJ1-4	TGTGCCAGCACCTCGATAGGGACTGCAACTAATGAAAAACTGTTTTTT	CASTSIGTATNEKLFF
TRBV4-2	-	few	TRBJ2-6	TGTGCCAGCAGCCAAGAGAAGTTCTCTGGGGCCAACGTCCTGACTTTC	CASSQEKFSGANVLTF
TRBV7-8	TRBD1	many	TRBJ1-4	TGTGCCAGCAGCTTAGCGACAGGGGGCTATGAAAAACTGTTTTTT	CASSLATGGYEKLFF
TRBV10-3	-	few	TRBJ2-7	TGTGCCATCACTTCGGGACCGAACGCGGAGCAGTACTTC	CAITSGPNAEQYF
TRBV5-6	-	few	TRBJ2-7	TGTGCCAGCAGCTTCTCTTCCTACGAGCAGTACTTC	CASSFSSYEQYF
TRBV14	-	-	TRBJ2-3	TGTGCCAGCAGCCCTTGGGCTGATACGCAGTATTTT	CASSPWADTQYF
TRBV4-1	TRBD1	few	TRBJ2-3	TGCGCCAGCAGCCAAGACGGCTCCGGGACAGGGGGCTTGGGTACGCAGTATTTT	CASSQDGSGTGGLGTQYF
TRBV20-1	TRBD1	few	TRBJ2-7	TGCAGTGCTAGAGATACAGGGGAAAACAACGAGCAGTACTTC	CSARDTGENNEQYF
TRBV11-3	TRBD2	-	TRBJ2-1	TGTGCCAGCACCCCCAGCGGGCCCCGACGGGAGGATGAGCAGTTCTTC	CASTPSGPRREDEQFF
TRBV25-1	-	-	TRBJ2-5	TGTGCCATTGTCCAAGAGACCCAGTACTTC	CAIVQETQYF
TRBV12-3/TRBV12-4	-	few	TRBJ1-4	TGTGCCAGCAGTCTCAGGGGTGACGGTGAAAAACTGTTTTTT	CASSLRGDGEKLFF